This TCR beta chain was sequenced for a study of T cells after yellow fever vaccination. Overall study: SMART-Seq v4 Ultra Low Input handled preparation of low-cell-number fractions.

As TCR cDNA was made by 5'RACE template switching, a universal primer site and UMIs were added. MiXCR, applied by TCRdb to the 5' RACE reads, yields one record per CDR3 protein. The repertoire includes 300,000 to 400,000 distinct CDR3 sequences, 8.7% of them detected once, and roughly 17% sits in the top ten. CDR3 size: 15 residues. The V and J ends lost 0 bases and 0 bases respectively, with 8 bases between them. Germline V gene lookup returns CDR1 ENHRY and CDR2 SYGVKD. This clonotype came up a few times. What it binds is unknown. Regarding the study as a whole: Faster peaking, at day 5 versus 15, marked a secondary response that was weaker. Repertoires sorted by FACS could include abundant clonotypes that are contaminants from the bulk population.

The TCR sequence derives from a man in his late teens or twenties who received the YFV17D yellow fever vaccine. The material was PBMCs, obtained on the day of the first yellow fever vaccination. The chain is built from TRBV10-3 and TRBJ1-1; no clear D. The CDR3 nucleotides read TGTGCCATCAGTGAGTCCCACAGCATGAACACTGAAGCTTTCTTT. This gives the protein CAISESHSMNTEAFF.